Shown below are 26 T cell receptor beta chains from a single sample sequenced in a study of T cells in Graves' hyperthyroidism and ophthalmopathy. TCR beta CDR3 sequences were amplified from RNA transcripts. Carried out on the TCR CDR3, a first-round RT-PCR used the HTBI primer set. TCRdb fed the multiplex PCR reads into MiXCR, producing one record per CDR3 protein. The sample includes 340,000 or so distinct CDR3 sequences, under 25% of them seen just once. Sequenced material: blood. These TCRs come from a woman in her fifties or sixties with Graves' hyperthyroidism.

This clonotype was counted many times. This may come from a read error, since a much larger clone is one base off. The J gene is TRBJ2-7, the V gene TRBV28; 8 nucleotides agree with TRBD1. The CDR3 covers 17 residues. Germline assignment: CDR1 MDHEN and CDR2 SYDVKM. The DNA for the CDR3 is TGTGCCAGCAGTGCTGCAGTTAGGACAGGGCTTTCCTACGGGCAGTACTTC. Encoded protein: CASSAAVRTGLSYGQYF.

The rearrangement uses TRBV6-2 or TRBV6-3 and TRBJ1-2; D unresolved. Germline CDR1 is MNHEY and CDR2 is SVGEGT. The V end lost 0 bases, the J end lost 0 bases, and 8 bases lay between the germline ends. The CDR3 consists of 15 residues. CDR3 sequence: CASSYSRAANYGYTF. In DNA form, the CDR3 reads TGTGCCAGCAGTTACTCGAGGGCGGCTAACTATGGCTACACCTTC.

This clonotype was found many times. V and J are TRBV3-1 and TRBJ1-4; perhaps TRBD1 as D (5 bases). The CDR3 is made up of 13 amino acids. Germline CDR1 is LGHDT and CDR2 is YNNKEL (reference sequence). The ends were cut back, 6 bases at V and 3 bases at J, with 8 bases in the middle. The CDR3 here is CASRQAANEKLFF. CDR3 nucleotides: TGTGCCAGCAGACAGGCGGCTAATGAAAAACTGTTTTTT.

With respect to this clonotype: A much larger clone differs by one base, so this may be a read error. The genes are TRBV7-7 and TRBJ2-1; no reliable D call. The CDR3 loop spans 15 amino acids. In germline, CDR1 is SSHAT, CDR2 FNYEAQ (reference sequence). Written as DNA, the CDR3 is TGTGCTAGCAGCCGATCCCAAGCAGGTCACGATGAGCAGTTCTTC. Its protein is CASSRSQAGHDEQFF.

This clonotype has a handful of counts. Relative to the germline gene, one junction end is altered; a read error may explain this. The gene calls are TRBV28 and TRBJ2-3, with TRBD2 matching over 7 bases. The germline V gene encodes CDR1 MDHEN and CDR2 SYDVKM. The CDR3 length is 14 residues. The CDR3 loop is CAISESGATDTQYF. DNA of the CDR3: TGTGCCATCAGTGAGAGCGGGGCCACAGATACGCAGTATTTT.

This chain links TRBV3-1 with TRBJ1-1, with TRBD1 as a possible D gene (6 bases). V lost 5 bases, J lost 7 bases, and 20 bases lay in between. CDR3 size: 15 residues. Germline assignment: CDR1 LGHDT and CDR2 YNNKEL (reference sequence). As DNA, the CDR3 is TGTGCCAGCAGCGACATATCAGGGGTGCAAGGTGAAGCTTTCTTT. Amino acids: CASSDISGVQGEAFF.

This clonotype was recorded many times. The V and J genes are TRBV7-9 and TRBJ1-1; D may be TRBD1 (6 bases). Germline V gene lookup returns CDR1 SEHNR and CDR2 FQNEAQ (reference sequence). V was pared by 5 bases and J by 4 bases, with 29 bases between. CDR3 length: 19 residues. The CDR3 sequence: CASSHPLNQGMGTGTEAFF. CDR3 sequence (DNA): TGTGCCAGCAGCCACCCACTTAACCAGGGGATGGGAACGGGCACTGAAGCTTTCTTT.

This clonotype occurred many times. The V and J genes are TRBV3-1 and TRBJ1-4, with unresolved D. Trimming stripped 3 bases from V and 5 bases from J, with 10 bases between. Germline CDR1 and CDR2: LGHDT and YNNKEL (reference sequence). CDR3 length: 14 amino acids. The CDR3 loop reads CASSQAERNEKLFF. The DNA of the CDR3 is TGTGCCAGCAGCCAGGCTGAGAGGAATGAAAAACTGTTTTTT.

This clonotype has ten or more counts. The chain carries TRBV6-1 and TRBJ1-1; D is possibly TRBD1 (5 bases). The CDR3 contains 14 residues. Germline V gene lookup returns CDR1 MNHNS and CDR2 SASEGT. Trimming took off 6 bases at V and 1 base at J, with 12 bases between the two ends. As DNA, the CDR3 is TGTGCCAGCAGCGCTGGGGCGGCGAACACTGAAGCTTTCTTT. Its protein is CASSAGAANTEAFF.

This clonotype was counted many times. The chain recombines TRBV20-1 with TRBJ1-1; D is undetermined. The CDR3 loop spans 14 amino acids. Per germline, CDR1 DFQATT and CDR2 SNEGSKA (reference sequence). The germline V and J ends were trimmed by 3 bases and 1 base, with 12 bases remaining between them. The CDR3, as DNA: TGCAGTGCTAGTCTTCTACGGACGAACACTGAAGCTTTCTTT. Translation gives CSASLLRTNTEAFF.

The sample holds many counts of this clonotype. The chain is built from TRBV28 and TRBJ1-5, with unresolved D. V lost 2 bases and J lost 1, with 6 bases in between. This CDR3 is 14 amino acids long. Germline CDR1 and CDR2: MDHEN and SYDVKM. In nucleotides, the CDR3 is TGTGCCAGCAGTTTAATGGGGAGCAATCAGCCCCAGCATTTT. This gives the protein CASSLMGSNQPQHF.

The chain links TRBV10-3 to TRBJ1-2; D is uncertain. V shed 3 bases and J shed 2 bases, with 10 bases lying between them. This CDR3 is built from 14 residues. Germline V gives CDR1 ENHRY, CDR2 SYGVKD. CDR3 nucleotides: TGTGCCATCAGTGACCGGCGGCCGAACTATGGCTACACCTTC. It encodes CAISDRRPNYGYTF.

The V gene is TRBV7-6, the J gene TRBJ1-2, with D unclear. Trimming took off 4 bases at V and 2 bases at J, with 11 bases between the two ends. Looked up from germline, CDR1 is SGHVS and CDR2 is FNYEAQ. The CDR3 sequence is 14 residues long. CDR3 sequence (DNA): TGTGCCAGCAGCTCCCGGGAGACGAACTATGGCTACACCTTC. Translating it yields CASSSRETNYGYTF. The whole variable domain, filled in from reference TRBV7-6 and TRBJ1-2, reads GAGVSQSPRYKVTKRGQDVALRCDPISGHVSLYWYRQALGQGPEFLTYFNYEAQQDKSGLPNDRFSAERPEGSISTLTIQRTEQRDSAMYRCASSSRETNYGYTFGSGTRLTVV.

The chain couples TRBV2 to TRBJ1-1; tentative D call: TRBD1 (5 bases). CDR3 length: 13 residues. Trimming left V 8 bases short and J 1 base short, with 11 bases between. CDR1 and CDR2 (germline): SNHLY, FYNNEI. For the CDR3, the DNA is TGTGCCAGCTGGGGACGGGGGAACACTGAAGCTTTCTTT. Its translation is CASWGRGNTEAFF.

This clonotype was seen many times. CDR3 in amino acids: CASSSSASSYNEQFF. The CDR3 DNA follows: TGTGCCAGCAGCTCTAGCGCGAGCTCCTACAATGAGCAGTTCTTC. The chain couples TRBV7-3 to TRBJ2-1, with D possibly matching TRBD2 (6 bases). The CDR3 runs 15 residues. The germline CDR1 and CDR2 sequences are SGHTA and FQGTGA. The V gene lost 4 bases and the J gene lost 0 bases, with 10 bases spanning the gap.

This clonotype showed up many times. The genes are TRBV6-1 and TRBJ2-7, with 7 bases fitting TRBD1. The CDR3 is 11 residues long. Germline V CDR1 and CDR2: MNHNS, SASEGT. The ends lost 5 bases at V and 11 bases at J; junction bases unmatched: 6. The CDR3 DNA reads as TGTGCCAGCAGTTACGCCCAGGGGGAGTACTTC. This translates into CASSYAQGEYF.

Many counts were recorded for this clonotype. Here the CDR3 reads CASEYSGLYEQYF. Here the CDR3 DNA reads TGTGCCAGCGAGTACAGTGGTCTCTACGAGCAGTACTTC. This chain uses TRBV6-1 with TRBJ2-7; no definite D call. The CDR3 has 13 residues. Deletions cut 8 bases from V and 3 bases from J, with 14 bases between. CDR1 is MNHNS, CDR2 SASEGT, per germline.

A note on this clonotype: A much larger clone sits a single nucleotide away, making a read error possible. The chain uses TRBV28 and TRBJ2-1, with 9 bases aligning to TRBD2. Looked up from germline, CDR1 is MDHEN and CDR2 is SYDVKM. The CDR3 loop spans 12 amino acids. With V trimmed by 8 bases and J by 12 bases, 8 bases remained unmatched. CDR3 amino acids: CASLAGADVQFF. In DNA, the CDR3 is TGTGCCAGCTTAGCGGGAGCTGATGTGCAGTTCTTC.

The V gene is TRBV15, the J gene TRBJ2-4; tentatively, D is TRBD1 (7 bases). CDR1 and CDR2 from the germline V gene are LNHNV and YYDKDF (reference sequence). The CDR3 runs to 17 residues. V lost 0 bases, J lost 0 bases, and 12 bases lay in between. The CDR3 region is CATSRDIRGEAKNIQYF. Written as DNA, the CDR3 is TGTGCCACCAGCAGAGATATCAGGGGGGAAGCCAAAAACATTCAGTACTTC.

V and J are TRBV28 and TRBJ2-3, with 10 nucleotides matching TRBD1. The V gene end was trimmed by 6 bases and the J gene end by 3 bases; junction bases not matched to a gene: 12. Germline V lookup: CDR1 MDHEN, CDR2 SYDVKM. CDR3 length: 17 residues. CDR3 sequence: CASRPVWGQGKTDTQYF. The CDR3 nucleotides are TGTGCCAGCAGACCCGTATGGGGACAGGGGAAAACAGATACGCAGTATTTT. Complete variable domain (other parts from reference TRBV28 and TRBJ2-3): DVKVTQSSRYLVKRTGEKVFLECVQDMDHENMFWYRQDPGLGLRLIYFSYDVKMKEKGDIPEGYSVSREKKERFSLILESASTNQTSMYLCASRPVWGQGKTDTQYFGPGTRLTVL.

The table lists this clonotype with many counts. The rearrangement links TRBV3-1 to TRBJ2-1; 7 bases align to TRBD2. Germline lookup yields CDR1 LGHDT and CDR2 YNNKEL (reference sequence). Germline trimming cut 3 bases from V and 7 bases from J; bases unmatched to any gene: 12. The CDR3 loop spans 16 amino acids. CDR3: CASSQKGSGNRNEQFF. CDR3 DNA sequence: TGTGCCAGCAGCCAGAAGGGGAGCGGGAATCGGAATGAGCAGTTCTTC.

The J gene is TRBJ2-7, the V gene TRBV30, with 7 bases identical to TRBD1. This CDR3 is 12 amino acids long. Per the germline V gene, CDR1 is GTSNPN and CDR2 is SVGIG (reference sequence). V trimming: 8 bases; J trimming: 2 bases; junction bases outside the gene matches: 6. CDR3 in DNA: TGTGCCCGAGGTACAGGGGCCTACGAGCAGTACTTC. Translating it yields CARGTGAYEQYF.

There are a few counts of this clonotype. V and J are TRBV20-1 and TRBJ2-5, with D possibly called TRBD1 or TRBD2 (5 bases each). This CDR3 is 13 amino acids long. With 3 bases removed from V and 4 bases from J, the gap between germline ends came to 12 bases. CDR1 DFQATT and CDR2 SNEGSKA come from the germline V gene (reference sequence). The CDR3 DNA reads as TGCAGTGCTAGGGGACGGATGAGAGAGACCCAGTACTTC. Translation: CSARGRMRETQYF.

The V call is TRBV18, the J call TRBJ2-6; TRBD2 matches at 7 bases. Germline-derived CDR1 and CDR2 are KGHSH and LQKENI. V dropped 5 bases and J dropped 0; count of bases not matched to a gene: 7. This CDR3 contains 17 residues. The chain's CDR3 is CASSKRGPSSGANVLTF. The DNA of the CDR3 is TGTGCCAGCTCAAAGCGGGGCCCCAGCTCTGGGGCCAACGTCCTGACTTTC.

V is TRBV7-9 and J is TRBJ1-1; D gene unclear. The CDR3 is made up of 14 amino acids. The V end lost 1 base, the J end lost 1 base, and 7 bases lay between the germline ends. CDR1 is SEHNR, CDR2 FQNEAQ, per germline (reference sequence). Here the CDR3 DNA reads TGTGCCAGCAGCTTAGGGATAAAGAACACTGAAGCTTTCTTT. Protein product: CASSLGIKNTEAFF.

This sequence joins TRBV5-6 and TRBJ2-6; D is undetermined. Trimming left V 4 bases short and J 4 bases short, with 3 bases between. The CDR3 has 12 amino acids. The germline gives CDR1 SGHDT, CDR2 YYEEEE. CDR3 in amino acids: CASSPGANVLTF. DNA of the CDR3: TGTGCCAGCAGCCCGGGGGCCAACGTCCTGACTTTC. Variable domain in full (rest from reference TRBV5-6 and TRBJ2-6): DAGVTQSPTHLIKTRGQQVTLRCSPKSGHDTVSWYQQALGQGPQFIFQYYEEEERQRGNFPDRFSGHQFPNYSSELNVNALLLGDSALYLCASSPGANVLTFGAGSRLTVL.